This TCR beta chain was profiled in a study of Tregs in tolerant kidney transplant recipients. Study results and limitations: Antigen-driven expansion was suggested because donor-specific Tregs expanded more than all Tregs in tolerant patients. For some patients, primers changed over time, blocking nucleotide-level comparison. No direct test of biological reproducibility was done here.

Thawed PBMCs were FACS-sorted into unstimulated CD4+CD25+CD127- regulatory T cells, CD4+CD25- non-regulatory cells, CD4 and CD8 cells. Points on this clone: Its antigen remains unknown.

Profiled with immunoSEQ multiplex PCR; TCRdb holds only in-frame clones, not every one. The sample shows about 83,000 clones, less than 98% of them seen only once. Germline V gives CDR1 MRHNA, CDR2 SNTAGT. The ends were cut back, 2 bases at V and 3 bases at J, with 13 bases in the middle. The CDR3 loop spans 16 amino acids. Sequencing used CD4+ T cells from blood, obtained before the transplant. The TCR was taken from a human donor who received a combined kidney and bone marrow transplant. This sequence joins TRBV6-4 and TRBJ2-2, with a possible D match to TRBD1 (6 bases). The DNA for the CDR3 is TGTGCCAGCAGTGACCCGCCGGGACAACACACCGGGGAGCTGTTTTTT. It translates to CASSDPPGQHTGELFF.